This entry lists 10 T cell receptor beta chains sequenced from one sample in a study of shared clonotypes between healthy human individuals. Data came from immunoSEQ multiplex PCR; TCRdb stores just in-frame clones and leaves some out. The sample comprises under 2,500,000 clones, approximately 96% of which are singletons, and 0.13% rests with the top ten. The sequencing input was naive CD4+ T cells sorted from blood. As for subset: CD45RA+ positively selected. The receptors derive from a man younger than 35 in good health.

The count of this clone is one. The chain uses TRBV5-1 and TRBJ2-7, with 8 nucleotides matching TRBD1. This CDR3 has 15 residues. V lost 4 bases to trimming and J lost 0 bases; unmatched junction nucleotides: 6. The germline V gene encodes CDR1 SGHRS and CDR2 YFSETQ. Here the CDR3 DNA reads TGCGCCAGCAGCCAGGACAGGGTTAGCTCCTACGAGCAGTACTTC. Residues: CASSQDRVSSYEQYF.

This clone was seen just once. This chain connects TRBV6-5 to TRBJ1-2; D is possibly TRBD1 (5 bases). The CDR3 has 16 residues. The germline V gene has CDR1 MNHEY and CDR2 SVGAGI. V lost 0 bases, J lost 4 bases, and 15 bases lay in between. The CDR3 here is CASSYSPAGPFYGYTF. CDR3 in DNA: TGTGCCAGCAGTTACTCCCCGGCAGGGCCCTTCTATGGCTACACCTTC.

The gene calls are TRBV7-2 and TRBJ2-5, with 11 bases lining up with TRBD2. The CDR3 has 17 amino acids. Trimming removed 1 base from V and 1 base from J; junction bases left unmatched: 5. The germline gives CDR1 SGHTA, CDR2 FQGNSA. The CDR3 nucleotides are TGTGCCAGCAGCTTAGGACTTGGGACTAGCGGCCAAGAGACCCAGTACTTC. Its translation: CASSLGLGTSGQETQYF.

Here the CDR3 reads CASSQPGQRNTIYF. The CDR3 DNA sequence: TGTGCCAGCAGTCAACCGGGACAGAGAAACACCATATATTTT. This chain uses TRBV25-1 with TRBJ1-3; 7 nucleotides match TRBD1. CDR3 size: 14 residues. Germline CDR1 MGHDK, CDR2 SYGVNS. After removal of 5 bases from V and 5 bases from J, the junction contained 6 bases not matched to a gene. Variable domain in full (rest from reference TRBV25-1 and TRBJ1-3): EADIYQTPRYLVIGTGKKITLECSQTMGHDKMYWYQQDPGMELHLIHYSYGVNSTEKGDLSSESTVSRIRTEHFPLTLESARPSHTSQYLCASSQPGQRNTIYFGEGSWLTVV.

Of note for this clone: The sample carries other DNA sequences with the same CDR3. J is TRBJ2-7 and V is TRBV10-1; the D gene is possibly TRBD2 (6 bases). The CDR3 totals 13 residues. V shed 0 bases and J shed 3 bases, with 6 bases lying between them. CDR1 and CDR2 from the germline V gene are WNHNN and SYGVQD (reference sequence). As DNA, the CDR3 is TGCGCCAGCAGTGAGTCGGGGGGCTACGAGCAGTACTTC. Translated: CASSESGGYEQYF.

The chain combines TRBV11-3 with TRBJ2-1; TRBD2 is a possible D gene (6 bases). Trimming stripped 5 bases from V and 0 bases from J, with 17 bases between. The CDR3 length is 17 residues. The germline CDR1 and CDR2 sequences are SGHNT and YENEEA. CDR3 sequence reads: CASSAISSDSSYNEQFF. The CDR3 bases are TGTGCCAGCAGCGCAATTTCTAGCGACAGCTCCTACAATGAGCAGTTCTTC.

Remarks on this clone: The same CDR3 also results from other DNA sequences found in this sample. This chain links TRBV14 with TRBJ2-6; D uncertain. Per the germline V gene, CDR1 is SGHDN and CDR2 is FVKESK. V gave up 4 bases and J gave up 2 bases, with 3 bases separating them. This CDR3 has 13 amino acids. The CDR3 here is CASSLTGANVLTF. Here the CDR3 DNA reads TGTGCCAGCAGCCTTACTGGGGCCAACGTCCTGACTTTC.

V gene TRBV5-1 combines with J gene TRBJ2-5, with TRBD1 as a possible D gene (6 bases). Germline CDR1 is SGHRS and CDR2 is YFSETQ. V shed 8 bases and J shed 1 base, with 12 bases lying between them. CDR3 size: 13 residues. CDR3 sequence: CASRTAPQETQYF. CDR3 coding DNA: TGCGCCAGTCGGACAGCTCCCCAAGAGACCCAGTACTTC.

The chain has TRBV30 and TRBJ1-6, with unresolved D. CDR3 size: 13 residues. Germline V CDR1 and CDR2: GTSNPN, SVGIG (reference sequence). The germline V and J ends were trimmed by 4 bases and 4 bases, with 8 bases remaining between them. The CDR3 protein is CAWTRDYNSPLHF. Here the CDR3 DNA reads TGTGCCTGGACAAGAGATTATAATTCACCCCTCCACTTT.

The chain has TRBV10-2 and TRBJ1-1; 10 bases fit TRBD1. Germline V lookup: CDR1 WSHSY, CDR2 SAAADI. The V segment lost 2 bases and the J segment 5 bases; nucleotides outside the gene matches: 5. The CDR3 loop spans 15 amino acids. CDR3 DNA sequence: TGCGCCAGCAGTGAGGACAGGGGGCACCCTACTGAAGCTTTCTTT. The encoded protein is CASSEDRGHPTEAFF.